This T cell receptor beta chain was found in a study of radiotherapy plus CTLA-4 blockade in lung cancer. Profiling relied on immunoSEQ multiplex PCR, and the TCRdb table lists in-frame clones only, not all of them. The sample lists fewer than 95,000 clones; roughly 85% were seen once. This CDR3 region has 16 residues. Trimming pared 2 bases from V and 0 bases from J, leaving 8 bases between. Germline V gene data show CDR1 as SEHNR and CDR2 as FQNEAQ (reference sequence). This chain links TRBV7-9 with TRBJ2-6; unclear D gene. This sequence originates from a human donor with non-small cell lung cancer who had stable disease on radiotherapy plus ipilimumab. The material was peripheral blood, obtained from a patient treated with radiotherapy plus ipilimumab. In DNA, the CDR3 is TGTGCCAGCAGCTTAAGTCTAAGCTCTGGGGCCAACGTCCTGACTTTC. Amino acids: CASSLSLSSGANVLTF.